The source of this TCR beta chain is a study of blood T cell repertoires in COVID-19. Across the whole study: Sites across the United States, Italy and Spain contributed samples from acute and convalescent COVID-19.

The V and J ends lost 5 bases and 6 bases respectively, with 11 bases between them. The CDR3 is 12 residues long. Germline loops: CDR1 LNHDA, CDR2 SQIVND (reference sequence). This clone was seen just once. Assay used: immunoSEQ multiplex PCR; TCRdb lists only in-frame clones, some missing. The table includes approximately 270,000 clones, approximately 85% detected once. The source of this sequence is a woman in her seventies with acute or convalescent COVID-19. This chain joins TRBV19 and TRBJ2-7; a possible D gene is TRBD2 (5 bases). The sequenced sample consisted of peripheral blood. CDR3 coding DNA: TGTGCCAGTAGTGTGAGGGAAAGCGAGCAGTACTTC. Amino acids: CASSVRESEQYF.